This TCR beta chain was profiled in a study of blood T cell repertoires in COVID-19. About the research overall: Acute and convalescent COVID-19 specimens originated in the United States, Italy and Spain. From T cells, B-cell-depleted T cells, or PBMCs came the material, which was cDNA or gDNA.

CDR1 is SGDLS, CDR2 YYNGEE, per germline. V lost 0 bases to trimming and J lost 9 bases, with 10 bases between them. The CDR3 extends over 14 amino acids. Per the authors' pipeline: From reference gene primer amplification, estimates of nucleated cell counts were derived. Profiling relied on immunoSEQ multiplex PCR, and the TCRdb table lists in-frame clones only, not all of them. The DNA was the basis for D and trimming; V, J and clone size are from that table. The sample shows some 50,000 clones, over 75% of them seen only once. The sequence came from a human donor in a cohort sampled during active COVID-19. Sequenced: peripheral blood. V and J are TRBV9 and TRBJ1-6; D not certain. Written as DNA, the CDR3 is TGTGCCAGCAGCGTAGGGGATCGGGGTTCACCCCTCCACTTT. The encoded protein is CASSVGDRGSPLHF.